The present T cell receptor beta chain was sequenced within a study of T cell responses to AZD1222 COVID-19 vaccine. Germline V gives CDR1 MDHEN, CDR2 SYDVKM. Trimming stripped 5 bases from V and 0 bases from J, with 11 bases between. The CDR3 runs 15 residues. Some clones are missing from TCRdb's copy, which holds only in-frame ones; the method was immunoSEQ multiplex PCR. The sample has 65,000 to 85,000 clones, 88% seen once; the top ten hold 11%. The chain joins TRBV28 to TRBJ1-5; no firm D call. This material consisted of peripheral blood, taken on day 0 of AZD1222 vaccination. The origin of this receptor is an adult in good health. DNA for the CDR3: TGTGCCAGCAGTCCTACCGGATTTAGCAATCAGCCCCAGCATTTT. Residues: CASSPTGFSNQPQHF.